These T cell receptor beta chains were read from a single sample in a study of T cell responses to AZD1222 COVID-19 vaccine. Profiling relied on immunoSEQ multiplex PCR, and the TCRdb table lists in-frame clones only, not all of them. The table includes about 110,000 clones, less than 95% detected once. Sequencing used peripheral blood, obtained on day 0 of AZD1222 vaccination. The source is an adult in good health. The CDR3 runs from the conserved cysteine through the conserved F or W. Each record gives: V gene, CDR3 protein.

v_call: TRBV19; cdr3_aa: CASSPKDRGRKNTEAFF
v_call: TRBV27; cdr3_aa: CASSLSGVGGYNSPLHF
v_call: TRBV2; cdr3_aa: CASRETASYGYTF
v_call: TRBV29-1; cdr3_aa: CSVLGPESGNTIYF
v_call: TRBV5-4; cdr3_aa: CASSRGQGPGGYTF
v_call: TRBV5-3; cdr3_aa: CARSLGIRFNTEAFF
v_call: TRBV28; cdr3_aa: CASTTHPSTDTQYF
v_call: TRBV6-4; cdr3_aa: CASIMLVSGNTIYF
v_call: TRBV9; cdr3_aa: CASSADLQETQYF
v_call: TRBV28; cdr3_aa: CASLFLQGTNEQFF
v_call: TRBV5-8; cdr3_aa: CASSFPGQGLYEQYF
v_call: TRBV6-5; cdr3_aa: CASIMTGYYETQYF
v_call: TRBV6-5; cdr3_aa: CASSYELLNTEAFF
v_call: TRBV7-8; cdr3_aa: CASSLSGQLSSYNSPLHF
v_call: TRBV20-1; cdr3_aa: CSARDTYTQYF
v_call: TRBV30; cdr3_aa: CAWSARWADYGYTF
v_call: TRBV6-1; cdr3_aa: CASSGGQVFSGNTIYF
v_call: TRBV6-5; cdr3_aa: CASSYPPCYEQYF
v_call: TRBV24-1; cdr3_aa: CATGSSGANVLTF
v_call: TRBV6-1; cdr3_aa: CASSDRGNEQFF
v_call: TRBV25-1; cdr3_aa: CASSGSGNNSPLHF
v_call: TRBV2; cdr3_aa: CASRDTGKRRPYEQYF
v_call: TRBV3-1/TRBV3-2; cdr3_aa: CASSQSLASDGYTF
v_call: TRBV7-9; cdr3_aa: CASTLDGMNTGELFF